The rows below give T cell receptor beta chains drawn from one sample of a study of blood T cell repertoires in COVID-19. Using immunoSEQ multiplex PCR, the repertoire was profiled, and TCRdb retains in-frame clones only, with some absent. The sample lists 170,000 or so clones, over 75% occurring once. Specimen: peripheral blood. These receptors were obtained from a woman in her 70s with acute or convalescent COVID-19. Each CDR3 is given with its conserved first and last residue. The D gene is left open where the match is weak. Size is stated for part of the rows, as once, few or many counts, or as a class when the clone is expanded.

>NA|TRBV5-1|TRBD1|TRBJ2-1
CASSLTGAEYNEQFF
TGCGCCAGCAGCTTGACAGGGGCTGAATACAATGAGCAGTTCTTC
>once|TRBV25-1|NA|TRBJ2-1
CASSSINPGYNEQFF
TGTGCCAGCAGTAGCATCAACCCCGGGTACAATGAGCAGTTCTTC
>NA|TRBV27|TRBD1|TRBJ2-7
CASKKSIGQVEIYEQYF
TGTGCCAGCAAGAAATCTATTGGACAGGTGGAGATCTACGAGCAGTACTTC
>NA|TRBV15|NA|TRBJ2-2
CATSVEQASVGELFF
TGTGCCACCAGCGTAGAACAGGCGTCCGTGGGGGAGCTGTTTTTT
>NA|TRBV6-6|NA|TRBJ2-2
CASMEGNTGELFF
TGTGCCAGCATGGAGGGGAACACCGGGGAGCTGTTTTTT
>few|TRBV5-1|TRBD2|TRBJ2-1
CASSLGGLAEMNEQFF
TGCGCCAGCAGCTTGGGAGGGCTAGCGGAAATGAATGAGCAGTTCTTC
>few|TRBV9|TRBD2|TRBJ2-7
CASAKWGGDSEQYF
TGTGCCAGCGCAAAATGGGGGGGTGATAGCGAGCAGTACTTC
>NA|TRBV3-1/TRBV3-2|NA|TRBJ2-1
CASSQGAGPRSEQFF
TGTGCCAGCAGCCAAGGGGCGGGACCCCGGTCGGAGCAGTTCTTC
>NA|TRBV6-6|NA|TRBJ2-5
CASSYGGVTQETQYF
TGTGCCAGCAGTTACGGAGGGGTTACCCAAGAGACCCAGTACTTC
>NA|TRBV19|TRBD1|TRBJ1-4
CASRGGLEKLFF
TGTGCCAGTAGAGGGGGCCTTGAAAAACTGTTTTTT
>NA|TRBV19|NA|TRBJ1-2
CASSSQGGVYGYTF
TGTGCCAGTAGTTCGCAGGGTGGGGTATATGGCTACACCTTC
>NA|TRBV10-2|NA|TRBJ1-1
CASSLGGDTEAFF
TGCGCCAGCAGTCTTGGGGGGGACACTGAAGCTTTCTTT
>NA|TRBV3-1/TRBV3-2|TRBD1|TRBJ2-1
CASGDRGSYNEQFF
TGTGCCAGCGGGGACAGGGGCTCCTACAATGAGCAGTTCTTC
>NA|TRBV5-1|NA|TRBJ2-3
CASSLDSYTDTQYF
TGCGCCAGCAGCTTGGACAGTTACACAGATACGCAGTATTTT
>once|TRBV9|TRBD1|TRBJ1-5
CASSAGTGGYSQPQHF
TGTGCCAGCAGTGCCGGGACAGGGGGCTATAGTCAGCCCCAGCATTTT
>once|TRBV19|TRBD1|TRBJ2-7
CASSLGTASYEQYF
TGTGCCAGTAGTCTCGGGACAGCGTCCTACGAGCAGTACTTC
>NA|TRBV3-1/TRBV3-2|TRBD1|TRBJ2-5
CASSPQGVGETQYF
TGTGCCAGCAGCCCACAGGGGGTGGGGGAGACCCAGTACTTC
>once|TRBV24-1|TRBD1|TRBJ2-2
CATSDATPQGAMTGELFF
TGTGCCACCAGTGATGCTACCCCACAGGGGGCGATGACCGGGGAGCTGTTTTTT
>NA|TRBV7-2|NA|TRBJ1-1
CASRLVGAGDTEAFF
TGTGCCAGCAGACTCGTGGGAGCAGGGGACACTGAAGCTTTCTTT
>NA|TRBV18|NA|TRBJ2-7
CASSPGRGGEQYF
TGTGCCAGCTCACCTGGCAGGGGAGGGGAGCAGTACTTC
>NA|TRBV3-1/TRBV3-2|NA|TRBJ2-7
CASSRMREQYF
TGTGCCAGCAGCCGCATGAGAGAGCAGTACTTC
>few|TRBV7-2|NA|TRBJ2-7
CASSSAYEQYF
TGTGCCAGCAGCTCAGCCTACGAGCAGTACTTC
>few|TRBV15|TRBD1|TRBJ2-7
CATSRDLAGTGPYEQYF
TGTGCCACCAGCAGAGATCTGGCCGGGACAGGTCCCTACGAGCAGTACTTC
>NA|TRBV6-1|NA|TRBJ2-7
CASSDLYEQYF
TGTGCCAGCAGTGACCTCTACGAGCAGTACTTC
>NA|TRBV19|TRBD1|TRBJ2-2
CASTRSGGSINGELFF
TGTGCCAGTACCCGCTCAGGGGGCAGTATTAACGGGGAGCTGTTTTTT
>NA|TRBV5-4|TRBD2|TRBJ2-1
CASSVGGTSGINEQFF
TGTGCCAGCAGCGTCGGCGGGACTAGCGGGATTAATGAGCAGTTCTTC